This entry describes one T cell receptor beta chain. The target antigen is unknown. The data were taken from a study of monozygotic twins with inflammatory bowel disease. Whole-study results and caveats: Other individuals had fewer clonotypes in common with IBD patients than with healthy twins, especially with disease activity. The study found lower TCRbeta diversity (inverse Simpson) in IBD patients than in healthy co-twins.

For each CDR3 protein, TCRdb gives one entry from its re-call of the 5' RACE reads, without DNA. The sample table includes around 210,000 distinct CDR3 sequences. Germline assignment: CDR1 MNHNY and CDR2 SVGAGI (reference sequence). The CDR3 runs 14 residues. This chain joins TRBV6-6 and TRBJ2-7; TCRdb lists TRBD1, though no DNA is available to test this call. The sample consisted of blood. The receptor comes from a human donor with ulcerative colitis or Crohn's disease, or a healthy co-twin of an affected twin (not recorded which). CDR3 sequence reads: CASSPGQTSYEQYF.